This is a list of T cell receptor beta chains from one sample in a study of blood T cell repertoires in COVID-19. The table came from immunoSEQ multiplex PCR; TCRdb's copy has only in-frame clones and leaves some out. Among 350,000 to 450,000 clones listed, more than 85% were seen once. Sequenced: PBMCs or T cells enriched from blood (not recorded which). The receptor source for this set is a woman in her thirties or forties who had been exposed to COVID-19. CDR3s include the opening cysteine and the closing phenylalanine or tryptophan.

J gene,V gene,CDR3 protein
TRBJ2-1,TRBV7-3,CASSLLPAPRGSNEQFF
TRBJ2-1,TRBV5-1,CASRTSAYNEQFF
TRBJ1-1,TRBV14,CASSQALGPEAFF
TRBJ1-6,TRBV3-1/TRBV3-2,CASSQDGTLNNSPLHF
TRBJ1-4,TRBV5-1,CASSLGDRINEKLFF
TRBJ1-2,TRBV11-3,CASSLARTGDHGYTF
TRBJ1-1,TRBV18,CASSPSLTHEAFF
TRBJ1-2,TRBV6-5,CASSSQGRVGYTF
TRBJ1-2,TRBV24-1,CATSDPGQQNYGYTF
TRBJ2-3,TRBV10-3,CAISDPDSSDTQYF
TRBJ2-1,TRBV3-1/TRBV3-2,CASSQEYHPPADEQFF
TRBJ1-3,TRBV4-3,CASSQDRLGGSGNTIYF
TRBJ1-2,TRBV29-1,CSVGGQGYGYTF
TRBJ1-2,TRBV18,CASSAGGDGYTF
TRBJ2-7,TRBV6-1,CASSEALPRGQYF
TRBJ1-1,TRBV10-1,CASSEWTSAQEAFF
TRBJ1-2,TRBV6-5,CASNTGGPNYGYTF
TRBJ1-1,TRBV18,CASSSRSGTLNTEAFF
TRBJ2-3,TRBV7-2,CASSQRSKASTDTQYF
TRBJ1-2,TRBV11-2,CASSLDTKAGWGGYTF
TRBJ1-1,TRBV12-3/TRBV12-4,CASSSLGDTEAFF
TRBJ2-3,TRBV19,CASSWAGGGRTDTQYF
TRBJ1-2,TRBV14,CASSQGPNYGYTF
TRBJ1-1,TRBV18,CASSPRQGGSTEAFF
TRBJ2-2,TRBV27,CASSPTGQVNTGELFF
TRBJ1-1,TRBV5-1,CASSPGQTMNTEAFF
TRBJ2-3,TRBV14,CASSQVLSLHTQYF
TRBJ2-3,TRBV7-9,CASSFFGARATDTQYF
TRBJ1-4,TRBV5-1,CASSSTPSVGEKLFF
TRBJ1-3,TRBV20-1,CSGGGGNTIYF
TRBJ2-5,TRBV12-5,CASGPDSQETQYF
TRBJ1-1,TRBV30,CAWGTGVTEAFF
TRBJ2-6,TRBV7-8,CASSQPRTGGEGANVLTF
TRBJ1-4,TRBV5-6,CASSSYRGRGVEKLFF
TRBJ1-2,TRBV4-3,CASSQDLGEAYGGYTF
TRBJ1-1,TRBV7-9,CAIPRREGTEAFF
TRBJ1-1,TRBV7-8,CASSSDRGWTEAFF
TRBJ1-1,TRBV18,CASSETRQGGRMNTEAFF
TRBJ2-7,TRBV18,CASSPPDRGNEQYF
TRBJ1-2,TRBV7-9,CASSLARDISFYTF
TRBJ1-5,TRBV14,CASSQGRGGSPQHF
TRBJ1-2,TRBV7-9,CASSPSHPGTGAGYTF
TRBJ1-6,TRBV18,CASSPGTGSVSSPLHF
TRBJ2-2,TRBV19,CASSIPAGTGELFF
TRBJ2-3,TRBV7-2,CASSAYGTSRTDTQYF
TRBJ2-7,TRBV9,CASSPPGRGGEQYF
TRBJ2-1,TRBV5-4,CASRLDFFSYNEQFF
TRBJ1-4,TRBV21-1,CASSKTHSATNEKLFF
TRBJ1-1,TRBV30,CAWSGTRGNTEAFF
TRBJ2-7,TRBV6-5,CASSYSPSSYEQYF
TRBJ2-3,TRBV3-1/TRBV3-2,CASSQRGTGSTQYF